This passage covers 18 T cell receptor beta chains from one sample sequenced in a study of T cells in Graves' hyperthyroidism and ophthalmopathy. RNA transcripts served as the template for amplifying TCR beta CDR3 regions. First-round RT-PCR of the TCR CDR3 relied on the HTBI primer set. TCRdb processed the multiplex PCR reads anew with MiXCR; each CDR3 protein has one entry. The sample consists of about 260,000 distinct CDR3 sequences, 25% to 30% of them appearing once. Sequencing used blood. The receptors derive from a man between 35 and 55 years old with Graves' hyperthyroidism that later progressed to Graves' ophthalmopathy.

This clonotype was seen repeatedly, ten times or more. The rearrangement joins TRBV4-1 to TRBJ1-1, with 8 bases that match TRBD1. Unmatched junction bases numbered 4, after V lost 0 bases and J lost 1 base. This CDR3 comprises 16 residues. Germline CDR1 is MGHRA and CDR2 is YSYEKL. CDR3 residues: CASSQETGATNTEAFF. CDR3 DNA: TGCGCCAGCAGCCAAGAGACAGGGGCCACGAACACTGAAGCTTTCTTT.

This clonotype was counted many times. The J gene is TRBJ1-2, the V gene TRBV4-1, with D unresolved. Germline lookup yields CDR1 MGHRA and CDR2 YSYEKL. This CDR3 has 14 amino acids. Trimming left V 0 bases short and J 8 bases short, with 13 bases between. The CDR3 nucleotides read TGCGCCAGCAGCCAAGATATCTCAAGGGAAGGCTACACCTTC. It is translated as CASSQDISREGYTF.

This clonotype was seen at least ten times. CDR3 protein: CASSYTGHPRSSYGYTF. The CDR3 bases are TGTGCCAGCAGTTATACAGGTCATCCGAGGTCGTCCTATGGCTACACCTTC. The V and J genes are TRBV6-5 and TRBJ1-2; D may be TRBD1 (5 bases). The germline V gene encodes CDR1 MNHEY and CDR2 SVGAGI. The V gene lost 3 bases and the J gene lost 4 bases, with 21 bases spanning the gap. CDR3 size: 17 residues.

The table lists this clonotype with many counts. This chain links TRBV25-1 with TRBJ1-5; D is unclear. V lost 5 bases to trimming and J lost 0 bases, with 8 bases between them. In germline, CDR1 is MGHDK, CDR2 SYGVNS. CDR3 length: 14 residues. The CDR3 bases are TGTGCCAGCAGTCCGGAGTATAGCAATCAGCCCCAGCATTTT. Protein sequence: CASSPEYSNQPQHF.

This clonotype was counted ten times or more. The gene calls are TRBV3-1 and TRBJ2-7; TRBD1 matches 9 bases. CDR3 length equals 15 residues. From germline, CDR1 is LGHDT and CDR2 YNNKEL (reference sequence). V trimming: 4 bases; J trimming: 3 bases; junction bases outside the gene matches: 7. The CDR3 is CASSPGQGHHYEQYF. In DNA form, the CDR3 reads TGTGCCAGCAGCCCCGGACAGGGGCACCACTACGAGCAGTACTTC.

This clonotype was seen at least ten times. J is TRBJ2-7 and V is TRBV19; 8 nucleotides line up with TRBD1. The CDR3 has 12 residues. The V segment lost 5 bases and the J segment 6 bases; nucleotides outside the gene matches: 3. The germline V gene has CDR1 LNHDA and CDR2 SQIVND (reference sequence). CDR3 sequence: CASSQDRGEQYF. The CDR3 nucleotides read TGTGCCAGTAGTCAAGACAGGGGCGAGCAGTACTTC. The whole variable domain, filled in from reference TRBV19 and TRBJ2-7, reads DGGITQSPKYLFRKEGQNVTLSCEQNLNHDAMYWYRQDPGQGLRLIYYSQIVNDFQKGDIAEGYSVSREKKESFPLTVTSAQKNPTAFYLCASSQDRGEQYFGPGTRLTVT.

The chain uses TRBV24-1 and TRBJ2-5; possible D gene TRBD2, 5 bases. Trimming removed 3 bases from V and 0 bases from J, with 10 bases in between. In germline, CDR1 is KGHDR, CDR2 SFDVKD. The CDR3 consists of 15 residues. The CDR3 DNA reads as TGTGCCACCAGTGATGAGCGGCAGGACCAAGAGACCCAGTACTTC. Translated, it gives CATSDERQDQETQYF.

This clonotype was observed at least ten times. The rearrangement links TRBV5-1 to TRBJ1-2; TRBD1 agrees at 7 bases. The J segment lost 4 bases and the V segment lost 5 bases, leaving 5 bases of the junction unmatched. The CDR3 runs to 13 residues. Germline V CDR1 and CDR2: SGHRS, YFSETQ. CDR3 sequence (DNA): TGCGCCAGCAGGATCGGGACAGCCTATGGCTACACCTTC. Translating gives CASRIGTAYGYTF.

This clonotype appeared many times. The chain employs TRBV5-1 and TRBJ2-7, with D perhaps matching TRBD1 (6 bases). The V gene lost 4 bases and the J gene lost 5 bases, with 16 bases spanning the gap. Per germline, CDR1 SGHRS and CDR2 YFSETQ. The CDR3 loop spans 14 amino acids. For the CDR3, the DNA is TGCGCCAGCAGCCGTGGGGGCTTAGTCGACGAGCAGTACTTC. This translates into CASSRGGLVDEQYF.

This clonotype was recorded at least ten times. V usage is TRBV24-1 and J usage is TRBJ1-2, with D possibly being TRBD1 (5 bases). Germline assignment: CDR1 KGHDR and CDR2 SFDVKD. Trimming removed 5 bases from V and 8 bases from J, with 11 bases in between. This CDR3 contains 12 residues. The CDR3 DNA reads TGTGCCACCAGTGGCTCAGGGTACGGCTACACCTTC. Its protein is CATSGSGYGYTF.

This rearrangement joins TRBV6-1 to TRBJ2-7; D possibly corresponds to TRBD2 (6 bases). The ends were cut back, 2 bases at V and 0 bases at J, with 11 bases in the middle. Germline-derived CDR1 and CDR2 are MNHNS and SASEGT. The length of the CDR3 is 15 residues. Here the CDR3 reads CASSEMGLLSYEQYF. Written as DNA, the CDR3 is TGTGCCAGCAGTGAAATGGGACTCCTCTCCTACGAGCAGTACTTC.

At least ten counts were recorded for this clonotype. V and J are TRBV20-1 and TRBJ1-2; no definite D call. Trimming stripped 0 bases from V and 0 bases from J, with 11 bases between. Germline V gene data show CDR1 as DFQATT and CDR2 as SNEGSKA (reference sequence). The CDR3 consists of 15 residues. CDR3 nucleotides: TGCAGTGCTAGAGATCATTACGGACCTAACTATGGCTACACCTTC. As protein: CSARDHYGPNYGYTF.

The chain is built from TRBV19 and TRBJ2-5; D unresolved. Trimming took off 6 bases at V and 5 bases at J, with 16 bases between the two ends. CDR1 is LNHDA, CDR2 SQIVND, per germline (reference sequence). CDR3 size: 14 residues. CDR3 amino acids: CASSYSRDWETQYF. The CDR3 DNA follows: TGTGCCAGTAGCTATTCTAGGGATTGGGAGACCCAGTACTTC.

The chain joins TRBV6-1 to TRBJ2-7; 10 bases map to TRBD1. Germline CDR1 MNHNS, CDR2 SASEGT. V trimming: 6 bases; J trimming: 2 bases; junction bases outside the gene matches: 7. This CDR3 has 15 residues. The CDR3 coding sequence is TGTGCCAGCAGCCACAAGGGACAGGGGCCCTACGAGCAGTACTTC. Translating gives CASSHKGQGPYEQYF.

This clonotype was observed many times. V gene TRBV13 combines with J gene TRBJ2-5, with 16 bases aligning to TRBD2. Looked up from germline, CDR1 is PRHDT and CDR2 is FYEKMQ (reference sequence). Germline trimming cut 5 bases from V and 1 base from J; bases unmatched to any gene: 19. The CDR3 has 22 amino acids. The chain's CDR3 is CASSTPMRPGTSGREAQETQYF. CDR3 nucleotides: TGTGCCAGCAGCACGCCAATGAGACCCGGGACTAGCGGGAGGGAGGCCCAAGAGACCCAGTACTTC.

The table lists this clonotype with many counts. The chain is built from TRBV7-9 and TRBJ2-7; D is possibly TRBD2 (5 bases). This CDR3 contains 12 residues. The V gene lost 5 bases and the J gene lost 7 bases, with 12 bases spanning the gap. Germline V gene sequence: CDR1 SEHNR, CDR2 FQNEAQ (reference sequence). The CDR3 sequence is CASSQTSGEQYF. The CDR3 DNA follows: TGTGCCAGCAGCCAAACGTCGGGGGAGCAGTACTTC.

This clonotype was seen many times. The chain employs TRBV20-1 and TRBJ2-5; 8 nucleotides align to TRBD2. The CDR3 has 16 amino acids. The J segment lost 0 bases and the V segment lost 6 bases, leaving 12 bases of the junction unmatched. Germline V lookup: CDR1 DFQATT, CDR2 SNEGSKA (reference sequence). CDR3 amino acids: CSAIELRGADQETQYF. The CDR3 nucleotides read TGCAGTGCCATCGAGTTGCGGGGGGCAGACCAAGAGACCCAGTACTTC.

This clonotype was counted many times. The CDR3 spells CASSPALGQTQYF. DNA for the CDR3: TGTGCCAGCAGCCCCGCCCTGGGGCAGACCCAGTACTTC. The rearrangement joins TRBV12-3 or TRBV12-4 to TRBJ2-5, with D perhaps matching TRBD1 (5 bases). The V and J ends lost 6 bases and 6 bases respectively, with 14 bases between them. The CDR3 runs to 13 residues.